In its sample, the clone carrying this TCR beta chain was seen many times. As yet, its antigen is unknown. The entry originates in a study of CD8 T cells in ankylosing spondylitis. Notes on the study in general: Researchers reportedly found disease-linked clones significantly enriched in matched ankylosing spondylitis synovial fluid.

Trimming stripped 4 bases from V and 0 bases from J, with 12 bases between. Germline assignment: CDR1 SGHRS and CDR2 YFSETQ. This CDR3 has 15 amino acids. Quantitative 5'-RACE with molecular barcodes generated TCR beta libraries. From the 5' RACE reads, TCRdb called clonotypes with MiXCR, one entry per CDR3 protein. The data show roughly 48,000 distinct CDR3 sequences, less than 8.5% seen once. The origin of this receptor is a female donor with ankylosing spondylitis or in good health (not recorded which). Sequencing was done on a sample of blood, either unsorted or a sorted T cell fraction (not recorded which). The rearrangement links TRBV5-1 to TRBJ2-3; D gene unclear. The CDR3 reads CASSQRADSTDTQYF. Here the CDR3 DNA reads TGCGCCAGCAGCCAAAGGGCAGACAGCACAGATACGCAGTATTTT.